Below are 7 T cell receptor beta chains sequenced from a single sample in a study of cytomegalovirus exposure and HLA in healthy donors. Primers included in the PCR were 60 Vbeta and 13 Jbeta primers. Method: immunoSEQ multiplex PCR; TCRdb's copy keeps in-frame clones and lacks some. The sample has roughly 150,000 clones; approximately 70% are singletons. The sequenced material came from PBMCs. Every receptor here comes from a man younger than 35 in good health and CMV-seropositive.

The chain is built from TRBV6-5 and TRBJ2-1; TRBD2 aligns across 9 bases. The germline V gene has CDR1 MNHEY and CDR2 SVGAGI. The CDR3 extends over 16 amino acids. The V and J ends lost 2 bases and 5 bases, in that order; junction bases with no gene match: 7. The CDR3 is CASSYRTSGPDNEQFF. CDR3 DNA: TGTGCCAGCAGTTACAGAACTAGCGGGCCAGACAATGAGCAGTTCTTC.

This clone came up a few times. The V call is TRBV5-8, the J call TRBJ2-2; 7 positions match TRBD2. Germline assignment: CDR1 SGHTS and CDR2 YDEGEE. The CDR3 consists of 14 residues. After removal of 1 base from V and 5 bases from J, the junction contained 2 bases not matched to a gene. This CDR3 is CASSLLRGTGELFF. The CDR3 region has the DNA TGTGCCAGCAGCTTGTTGCGGGGGACCGGGGAGCTGTTTTTT.

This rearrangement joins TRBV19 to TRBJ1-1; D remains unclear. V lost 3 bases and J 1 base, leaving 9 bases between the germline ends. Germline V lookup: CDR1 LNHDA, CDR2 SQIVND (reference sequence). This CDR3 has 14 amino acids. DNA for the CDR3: TGTGCCAGTAGTATGTCCGGGAGGAACACTGAAGCTTTCTTT. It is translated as CASSMSGRNTEAFF.

CDR3 region: CASSGEGVVSTF. Here the CDR3 DNA reads TGTGCCAGCAGCGGCGAGGGGGTGGTATCCACCTTC. The chain joins TRBV9 to TRBJ1-2, with D perhaps matching TRBD1 (6 bases). The CDR3 length is 12 residues. The V gene lost 3 bases and the J gene lost 13 bases, with 16 bases spanning the gap. Germline values: CDR1 SGDLS, CDR2 YYNGEE.

CDR3 bases: TGCAGCGTTTCCAGGGCTCAGTACCAAGAGACCCAGTACTTC. Residues: CSVSRAQYQETQYF. V is TRBV29-1 and J is TRBJ2-5, with a tentative D call TRBD1 (5 bases). Trimming cost V 5 bases and J 0 bases, with 13 bases left between them. The germline V gene encodes CDR1 SQVTM and CDR2 ANQGSEA. The CDR3 runs 14 residues.

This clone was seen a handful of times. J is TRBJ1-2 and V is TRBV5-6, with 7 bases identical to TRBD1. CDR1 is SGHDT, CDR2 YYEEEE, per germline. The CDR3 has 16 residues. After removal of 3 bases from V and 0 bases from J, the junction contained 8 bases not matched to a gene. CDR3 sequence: CASSWGDSRTNYGYTF. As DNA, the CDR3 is TGTGCCAGCAGCTGGGGGGACAGCCGGACTAACTATGGCTACACCTTC.

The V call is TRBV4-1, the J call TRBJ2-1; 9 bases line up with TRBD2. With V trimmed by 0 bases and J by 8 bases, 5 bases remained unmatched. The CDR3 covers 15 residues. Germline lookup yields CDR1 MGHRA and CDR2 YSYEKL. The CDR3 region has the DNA TGCGCCAGCAGCCAAGAAGCGGGGGGAGTCGATGAGCAGTTCTTC. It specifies CASSQEAGGVDEQFF.